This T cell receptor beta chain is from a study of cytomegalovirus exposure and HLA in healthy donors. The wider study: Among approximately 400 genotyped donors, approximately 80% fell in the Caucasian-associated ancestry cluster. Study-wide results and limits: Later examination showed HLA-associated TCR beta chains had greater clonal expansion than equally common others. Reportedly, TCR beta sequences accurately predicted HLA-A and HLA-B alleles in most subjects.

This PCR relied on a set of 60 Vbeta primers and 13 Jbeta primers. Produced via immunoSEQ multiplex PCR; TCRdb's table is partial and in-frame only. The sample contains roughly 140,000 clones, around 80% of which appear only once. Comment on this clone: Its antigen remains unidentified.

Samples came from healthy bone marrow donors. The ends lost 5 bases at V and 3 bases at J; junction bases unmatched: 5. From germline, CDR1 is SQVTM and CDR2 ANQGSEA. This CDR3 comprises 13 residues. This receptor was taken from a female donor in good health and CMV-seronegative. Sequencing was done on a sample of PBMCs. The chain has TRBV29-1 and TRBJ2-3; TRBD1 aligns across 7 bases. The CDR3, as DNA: TGCAGCGTTACCGGGACAGTTACAGATACGCAGTATTTT. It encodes CSVTGTVTDTQYF.